Below are 25 T cell receptor beta chains sequenced from a single sample in a study of T cells in Graves' hyperthyroidism and ophthalmopathy. RNA transcripts were the template for amplifying TCR beta CDR3 regions. The TCR CDR3 was amplified in a first-round RT-PCR using the HTBI primer set. TCRdb redid the calling of the multiplex PCR reads with MiXCR, one entry per CDR3 protein. This sample has more than 350,000 distinct CDR3 sequences, with 17% found just once. The sequenced sample was blood. The receptor set was obtained from a woman aged 25 to 39 with Graves' hyperthyroidism that later progressed to Graves' ophthalmopathy.

Many counts were recorded for this clonotype. The V call is TRBV2, the J call TRBJ2-1, with 7 positions matching TRBD1. The CDR3 loop spans 16 amino acids. The V gene's germline CDR1 is SNHLY and CDR2 FYNNEI. V lost 5 bases and J lost 2; bases outside the gene matches: 9. Written as DNA, the CDR3 is TGTGCCAGCAGTCAAAGCCCACAGGGGCCCTACAATGAGCAGTTCTTC. It yields the protein CASSQSPQGPYNEQFF.

This clonotype was seen at least ten times. The V call is TRBV4-1, the J call TRBJ1-2; 10 positions agree with TRBD1. After removal of 7 bases from V and 7 bases from J, the junction contained 9 bases not matched to a gene. The CDR3 is 14 residues long. CDR1 and CDR2 (germline): MGHRA, YSYEKL. The CDR3, as DNA: TGCGCCAGCACCCGGGACAGGGGCCAGGGTGGCTACACCTTC. Its protein is CASTRDRGQGGYTF.

The chain employs TRBV5-6 and TRBJ2-1; D is unresolved. The CDR3 is 14 amino acids. V shed 0 bases and J shed 8 bases, with 12 bases lying between them. Germline V gives CDR1 SGHDT, CDR2 YYEEEE. This CDR3 is CASSLGASNHEQFF. DNA for the CDR3: TGTGCCAGCAGCTTGGGGGCCAGCAACCATGAGCAGTTCTTC.

The chain is built from TRBV14 and TRBJ2-7, with 12 positions matching TRBD2. This CDR3 has 15 residues. Germline assignment: CDR1 SGHDN and CDR2 FVKESK. V lost 5 bases and J lost 7; bases outside the gene matches: 9. The CDR3 here is CASSFGLAGFEEQYF. The CDR3 bases are TGTGCCAGCAGCTTCGGACTAGCGGGATTTGAAGAGCAGTACTTC.

On this clonotype itself: A much larger clone sits a single nucleotide away, making a read error possible. The chain couples TRBV9 to TRBJ1-2; possible D gene TRBD1, 6 bases. V lost 0 bases, J lost 4 bases, and 10 bases lay in between. The CDR3 spans 14 residues. Per the germline V gene, CDR1 is SGDLS and CDR2 is YYNGEE. CDR3 nucleotides: TGTGCCAGCAGCGTAGAGGGGGGACCCTATGGCTACACCTTC. Translating it yields CASSVEGGPYGYTF.

This clonotype was counted at least ten times. V gene TRBV2 combines with J gene TRBJ2-7, with 7 bases identical to TRBD1. V lost 2 bases, J lost 2 bases, and 9 bases stayed unmatched. The CDR3 covers 16 residues. The germline V gene has CDR1 SNHLY and CDR2 FYNNEI. The DNA of the CDR3 is TGTGCCAGCAGTGAATGGCTGGGACAGCTAGCCTACGAGCAGTACTTC. Its translation is CASSEWLGQLAYEQYF. Full variable domain (missing parts from reference TRBV2 and TRBJ2-7): EPEVTQTPSHQVTQMGQEVILRCVPISNHLYFYWYRQILGQKVEFLVSFYNNEISEKSEIFDDQFSVERPDGSNFTLKIRSTKLEDSAMYFCASSEWLGQLAYEQYFGPGTRLTVT.

The chain employs TRBV20-1 and TRBJ2-1; TRBD2 agrees at 11 bases. Germline loops: CDR1 DFQATT, CDR2 SNEGSKA (reference sequence). CDR3 length equals 14 residues. V shed 5 bases and J 9 bases; nucleotides not matched to a gene: 9. As DNA, the CDR3 is TGCAGTGCTCCATCTAGCGGGAGGTTCGGTGAGCAGTTCTTC. It specifies CSAPSSGRFGEQFF.

This rearrangement joins TRBV9 to TRBJ2-3, with 8 bases that match TRBD2. Germline V gene lookup returns CDR1 SGDLS and CDR2 YYNGEE. Trimming at V came to 2 bases and at J to 3 bases, leaving 11 bases not matched to a gene. The CDR3 has 17 residues. The CDR3 sequence: CASSVSGSGVATDTQYF. The CDR3 DNA reads TGTGCCAGCAGCGTCAGCGGGAGTGGGGTAGCGACAGATACGCAGTATTTT.

This chain uses TRBV7-8 with TRBJ1-3, with 7 nucleotides matching TRBD1. The CDR3 loop spans 15 amino acids. The V and J ends lost 3 bases and 9 bases, in that order; junction bases with no gene match: 11. Germline V gene data show CDR1 as SGHVS and CDR2 as FQNEAQ. CDR3 amino acids: CASSFGRTTGATIYF. CDR3 coding DNA: TGTGCCAGCAGCTTCGGTCGGACAACAGGGGCCACCATATATTTT. Supplemented by reference TRBV7-8 and TRBJ1-3, the full variable domain reads GAGVSQSPRYKVAKRGQDVALRCDPISGHVSLFWYQQALGQGPEFLTYFQNEAQLDKSGLPSDRFFAERPEGSVSTLKIQRTQQEDSAVYLCASSFGRTTGATIYFGEGSWLTVV.

V gene TRBV12-3 or TRBV12-4 combines with J gene TRBJ1-5; 7 bases map to TRBD1. There are 13 residues in the CDR3. The ends lost 7 bases at V and 1 base at J; junction bases unmatched: 1. CDR3 region: CASTRGSNQPQHF. Here the CDR3 DNA reads TGTGCCAGCACCAGGGGGAGCAATCAGCCCCAGCATTTT.

This clonotype has only a few counts. V gene TRBV28 combines with J gene TRBJ2-1, with TRBD1 identical over 10 bases. The V gene end was trimmed by 7 bases and the J gene end by 8 bases; junction bases not matched to a gene: 17. The CDR3 has 17 amino acids. The germline CDR1 and CDR2 sequences are MDHEN and SYDVKM. The CDR3 loop is CASNFGTPGTGEYEQFF. CDR3 bases: TGTGCCAGCAATTTTGGTACCCCCGGGACAGGGGAGTATGAGCAGTTCTTC. The variable domain in full, completed from reference TRBV28 and TRBJ2-1, reads DVKVTQSSRYLVKRTGEKVFLECVQDMDHENMFWYRQDPGLGLRLIYFSYDVKMKEKGDIPEGYSVSREKKERFSLILESASTNQTSMYLCASNFGTPGTGEYEQFFGPGTRLTVL.

This clonotype was counted many times. The rearrangement joins TRBV28 to TRBJ2-4; possibly TRBD1 for D (7 bases). The CDR3 contains 17 residues. Germline CDR1 and CDR2: MDHEN and SYDVKM. V dropped 1 base and J dropped 1 base, with 14 bases sitting between them. The CDR3 protein is CASSLSQGGSAKNIQYF. The CDR3 DNA is TGTGCCAGCAGTTTATCCCAGGGGGGATCTGCCAAAAACATTCAGTACTTC.

At least ten counts were recorded for this clonotype. The genes are TRBV29-1 and TRBJ2-7, with 7 nucleotides matching TRBD1. Per the germline V gene, CDR1 is SQVTM and CDR2 is ANQGSEA. The CDR3 runs to 13 residues. V dropped 5 bases and J dropped 2; count of bases not matched to a gene: 6. The CDR3 nucleotides are TGCAGCGTTTTCGGACAGGAAACCTACGAGCAGTACTTC. This encodes CSVFGQETYEQYF.

This clonotype was seen ten or more times. The chain uses TRBV12-3 or TRBV12-4 and TRBJ2-4; D not resolved. Trimming took off 4 bases at V and 3 bases at J, with 4 bases between the two ends. The CDR3 has 12 residues. The DNA for the CDR3 is TGTGCCAGCAGTTGGGGCAAAAACATTCAGTACTTC. Encoded protein: CASSWGKNIQYF.

This clonotype appeared many times. The gene calls are TRBV9 and TRBJ2-1, with a tentative D call TRBD1 (6 bases). This CDR3 region has 16 residues. V was shortened by 3 bases and J by 4 bases, with 17 bases between the two germline ends. Germline CDR1 is SGDLS and CDR2 is YYNGEE. CDR3 nucleotides: TGTGCCAGCAGCGCTGCGGACAGTATAAGTTACAATGAGCAGTTCTTC. Translating it yields CASSAADSISYNEQFF.

Regarding this clonotype: One base away lies a much larger clone, so this may be a sequencing read error. The chain links TRBV5-1 to TRBJ1-2, with 11 nucleotides matching TRBD1. The CDR3 runs 14 residues. CDR1 SGHRS and CDR2 YFSETQ come from the germline V gene. V shed 4 bases and J 4 bases; nucleotides not matched to a gene: 3. The CDR3 protein is CASSGTGGSYGYTF. In DNA form, the CDR3 reads TGCGCCAGCAGCGGGACAGGGGGGAGCTATGGCTACACCTTC.

This clonotype appeared many times. The chain is built from TRBV6-1 and TRBJ1-2, with D unclear. Germline CDR1 and CDR2: MNHNS and SASEGT. The CDR3 sequence is 14 residues long. V lost 4 bases to trimming and J lost 2 bases, with 11 bases between them. This CDR3 reads CASSGWTVNYGYTF. In DNA form, the CDR3 reads TGTGCCAGCAGTGGGTGGACGGTGAACTATGGCTACACCTTC.

This clonotype has just a few counts. V usage is TRBV28 and J usage is TRBJ2-1, with D uncertain. The CDR3 has 14 amino acids. Trimming pared 6 bases from V and 3 bases from J, leaving 12 bases between. Germline CDR1 is MDHEN and CDR2 is SYDVKM. In DNA form, the CDR3 reads TGTGCCAGCAGCCCCACGCCAGGCTACAATGAGCAGTTCTTC. Its translation is CASSPTPGYNEQFF.

The chain employs TRBV3-1 and TRBJ2-3; 7 positions agree with TRBD1. The CDR3 length is 16 residues. V was pared by 0 bases and J by 2 bases, with 5 bases of the junction left unmatched. The germline CDR1 and CDR2 sequences are LGHDT and YNNKEL (reference sequence). The CDR3 sequence is CASSQDGQAYTDTQYF. The CDR3 coding sequence is TGTGCCAGCAGCCAAGATGGACAGGCCTACACAGATACGCAGTATTTT.

This clonotype was recorded many times. The rearrangement links TRBV28 to TRBJ1-6; D not resolved. CDR3 size: 12 residues. V lost 10 bases and J lost 8, with 12 bases in between. The germline V gene has CDR1 MDHEN and CDR2 SYDVKM. The CDR3 nucleotides are TGTGCCACCCAAGGTTCGGATTCACCCCTCCACTTT. Translation gives CATQGSDSPLHF.

The rearrangement links TRBV3-1 to TRBJ2-1; D may be TRBD2 (6 bases). V lost 4 bases and J 2 bases, leaving 12 bases between the germline ends. Germline V lookup: CDR1 LGHDT, CDR2 YNNKEL (reference sequence). The CDR3 spans 15 residues. The CDR3 sequence: CASSRARGTYNEQFF. The CDR3 DNA reads as TGTGCCAGCAGCCGGGCCCGGGGGACCTACAATGAGCAGTTCTTC.

This clonotype was seen many times. The genes are TRBV10-2 and TRBJ2-1; possibly TRBD1 for D (6 bases). The V end was cut by 5 bases, the J end by 9 bases, with 11 bases between. This CDR3 comprises 12 residues. Germline-derived CDR1 and CDR2 are WSHSY and SAAADI. CDR3 in DNA: TGCGCCAGCAGTTCTACAGGGACTGAGCAGTTCTTC. This sequence encodes CASSSTGTEQFF.

This clonotype was counted many times. The chain recombines TRBV30 with TRBJ2-5, with 14 bases lining up with TRBD2. The CDR3 contains 19 residues. Per germline, CDR1 GTSNPN and CDR2 SVGIG (reference sequence). The J segment lost 2 bases and the V segment lost 6 bases, leaving 17 bases of the junction unmatched. CDR3 amino acids: CACDSVWGLAGVSQETQYF. The CDR3 nucleotides read TGTGCCTGCGATTCTGTCTGGGGACTAGCGGGAGTTTCACAAGAGACCCAGTACTTC.

Ten or more counts support this clonotype. This chain connects TRBV28 to TRBJ1-2; D is possibly TRBD1 (6 bases). Between the trimmed V and J ends, which lost 3 bases and 6 bases, there was a span of 14 bases. Looked up from germline, CDR1 is MDHEN and CDR2 is SYDVKM. This CDR3 has 14 residues. The CDR3 spells CASSFYSAGDGYTF. CDR3 DNA sequence: TGTGCCAGCAGTTTCTATTCGGCAGGGGATGGCTACACCTTC.

The CDR3 coding sequence is TGTGCCAGCAGTTTAAGATCGACAGATTCTGGAAACACCATATATTTT. Translation: CASSLRSTDSGNTIYF. The chain recombines TRBV27 with TRBJ1-3, with D maybe TRBD1 (5 bases). The CDR3 is made up of 16 amino acids. Per germline, CDR1 MNHEY and CDR2 SMNVEV (reference sequence). Trimming cost V 2 bases and J 1 base, with 12 bases left between them.